The 22 T cell receptor beta chains listed next were all sequenced from one sample in a study of blood T cell repertoires in COVID-19. Sequenced by immunoSEQ multiplex PCR; TCRdb stores in-frame clones only, minus some. The sample holds about 480,000 clones, approximately 87% seen once. Sequenced sample: PBMCs or T cells enriched from blood (not recorded which). Receptor source: a woman aged 40 to 50 who had recovered from COVID-19.

The chain employs TRBV27 and TRBJ1-1; a possible D gene is TRBD1 (5 bases). This CDR3 has 14 residues. V lost 2 bases, J lost 4 bases, and 11 bases lay in between. From germline, CDR1 is MNHEY and CDR2 SMNVEV (reference sequence). In DNA form, the CDR3 reads TGTGCCAGCAGTTTAACCGCAGGGTTCACTGAAGCTTTCTTT. Residues: CASSLTAGFTEAFF.

The chain combines TRBV6-2 or TRBV6-3 with TRBJ1-5; 8 bases fit TRBD1. Germline trimming cut 4 bases from V and 7 bases from J; bases unmatched to any gene: 3. The CDR3 has 13 amino acids. The germline V gene encodes CDR1 MNHEY and CDR2 SVGEGT. CDR3 nucleotides: TGTGCCAGCAGTTGGGACAGGCGACAGCCCCAGCATTTT. Amino acids: CASSWDRRQPQHF.

The chain employs TRBV7-2 and TRBJ1-2; tentatively, D is TRBD1 (5 bases). The CDR3 loop spans 13 amino acids. Trimming cost V 5 bases and J 8 bases, with 15 bases left between them. Germline V gene data show CDR1 as SGHTA and CDR2 as FQGNSA. The CDR3 region is CASSQHQGLGYTF. The CDR3 region has the DNA TGTGCCAGCAGCCAACATCAGGGTCTCGGCTACACCTTC.

The V call is TRBV11-2, the J call TRBJ1-4, with D maybe TRBD1 (6 bases). V lost 5 bases, J lost 8 bases, and 18 bases lay in between. The CDR3 runs 15 residues. The germline V gene encodes CDR1 SGHAT and CDR2 FQNNGV. This chain's CDR3 is CASSPGRGGGEKLFF. In DNA, the CDR3 is TGTGCCAGCAGCCCGGGACGGGGAGGGGGGGAAAAACTGTTTTTT.

The rearrangement joins TRBV2 to TRBJ2-1; 11 nucleotides agree with TRBD2. This CDR3 spans 17 amino acids. Germline values: CDR1 SNHLY, CDR2 FYNNEI. Trimming at V came to 2 bases and at J to 7 bases, leaving 10 bases not matched to a gene. The CDR3 is CASSERVLAGDWNEQFF. CDR3 nucleotide sequence: TGTGCCAGCAGTGAAAGGGTACTAGCGGGAGACTGGAATGAGCAGTTCTTC.

The J gene is TRBJ1-2, the V gene TRBV9; 8 bases are shared with TRBD1. J was trimmed by 3 bases and V by 3 bases; bases with no gene match: 10. The CDR3 is 16 amino acids. Germline V lookup: CDR1 SGDLS, CDR2 YYNGEE. CDR3 loop: CASSALFGQGYYGYTF. CDR3 DNA sequence: TGTGCCAGCAGCGCCCTCTTCGGACAGGGATACTATGGCTACACCTTC.

The genes are TRBV18 and TRBJ1-2; D may be TRBD1 (6 bases). This CDR3 has 15 residues. CDR1 is KGHSH and CDR2 is LQKENI in the germline V gene. V was shortened by 4 bases and J by 3 bases, with 15 bases between the two germline ends. CDR3 in DNA: TGTGCCAGCTCACGCCAGGACAGAGTAGACTATGGCTACACCTTC. Its translation: CASSRQDRVDYGYTF.

The V gene is TRBV28, the J gene TRBJ1-5; 9 bases map to TRBD1. Germline CDR1 and CDR2: MDHEN and SYDVKM. The V and J ends lost 5 bases and 3 bases, in that order; junction bases with no gene match: 11. The CDR3 has 17 amino acids. The CDR3: CASSPGDRVYYNQPQHF. The CDR3 DNA reads as TGTGCCAGCAGTCCCGGGGACAGGGTGTATTACAATCAGCCCCAGCATTTT. Variable domain in full (rest from reference TRBV28 and TRBJ1-5): DVKVTQSSRYLVKRTGEKVFLECVQDMDHENMFWYRQDPGLGLRLIYFSYDVKMKEKGDIPEGYSVSREKKERFSLILESASTNQTSMYLCASSPGDRVYYNQPQHFGDGTRLSIL.

The chain recombines TRBV15 with TRBJ1-2; TRBD1 matches 9 bases. Losses at the gene ends were 0 bases for V and 6 bases for J; bases not matched to a gene: 8. CDR3 length: 16 amino acids. Germline loops: CDR1 LNHNV, CDR2 YYDKDF (reference sequence). CDR3 amino acids: CATSRDRRQGENGYTF. CDR3 coding DNA: TGTGCCACCAGCAGAGACAGGAGACAGGGGGAGAATGGCTACACCTTC.

This chain links TRBV6-5 with TRBJ1-5, with 9 bases that match TRBD1. V gave up 4 bases and J gave up 6 bases; unmatched junction bases: 10. The CDR3 has 16 amino acids. CDR1 is MNHEY and CDR2 is SVGAGI in the germline V gene. CDR3 sequence: CASSLSGQGVSQPQHF. In DNA, the CDR3 is TGTGCCAGCAGTTTGTCGGGACAGGGTGTGAGTCAGCCCCAGCATTTT.

This clone was picked up one time. The chain links TRBV15 to TRBJ1-4; D ambiguous. This CDR3 spans 17 amino acids. With 1 base removed from V and 0 bases from J, the gap between germline ends came to 12 bases. Germline assignment: CDR1 LNHNV and CDR2 YYDKDF (reference sequence). The CDR3 DNA sequence: TGTGCCACCAGCAGAGGGCCCACCAGTGCAACTAATGAAAAACTGTTTTTT. Protein: CATSRGPTSATNEKLFF.

This chain joins TRBV7-6 and TRBJ1-2, with a weak D call TRBD1 (5 bases). Trimming removed 4 bases at V and 8 bases at J, with 14 bases between. The V gene's germline CDR1 is SGHVS and CDR2 FNYEAQ. This CDR3 is built from 13 residues. DNA for the CDR3: TGTGCCAGCAGCTCCCCGGGGGTGGGCGGCTACACCTTC. Protein product: CASSSPGVGGYTF.

V and J are TRBV4-3 and TRBJ2-2; 10 bases are a match to TRBD2. This CDR3 spans 16 amino acids. V was pared by 4 bases and J by 2 bases, with 4 bases of the junction left unmatched. CDR1 is LGHNA, CDR2 YSLEER, per germline. The CDR3 is CASSLGLAVNTGELFF. The DNA for the CDR3 is TGCGCCAGCAGCCTCGGACTAGCGGTTAACACCGGGGAGCTGTTTTTT.

This clone has a handful of counts. The chain uses TRBV11-2 and TRBJ2-5, with TRBD1 matching 11 bases. The CDR3 loop spans 14 amino acids. CDR1 and CDR2 from the germline V gene are SGHAT and FQNNGV. J was trimmed by 2 bases and V by 8 bases; bases with no gene match: 4. The CDR3 sequence: CASGDRGGQETQYF. CDR3 sequence (DNA): TGTGCCAGCGGGGACAGGGGGGGTCAAGAGACCCAGTACTTC. Full variable domain (remainder filled in from reference TRBV11-2 and TRBJ2-5): EAGVAQSPRYKIIEKRQSVAFWCNPISGHATLYWYQQILGQGPKLLIQFQNNGVVDDSQLPKDRFSAERLKGVDSTLKIQPAKLEDSAVYLCASGDRGGQETQYFGPGTRLLVL.

V and J are TRBV29-1 and TRBJ1-2; TRBD1 is a possible D gene (6 bases). V was cut by 1 base and J by 1 base, with 10 bases left in between. CDR1 and CDR2 (germline): SQVTM, ANQGSEA. This CDR3 contains 14 residues. CDR3 in amino acids: CSVEGGTLNYGYTF. The CDR3 DNA sequence: TGCAGCGTTGAAGGGGGGACACTTAACTATGGCTACACCTTC.

The CDR3 loop reads CASRRLREGNQPQHF. The CDR3, as DNA: TGTGCCAGCAGAAGACTCAGGGAGGGCAATCAGCCCCAGCATTTT. The rearrangement uses TRBV6-5 and TRBJ1-5, with D tentatively TRBD1 (5 bases). V lost 6 bases, J lost 2 bases, and 14 bases lay in between. The CDR3 runs to 15 residues. Germline lookup yields CDR1 MNHEY and CDR2 SVGAGI.

V gene TRBV10-2 combines with J gene TRBJ1-2, with TRBD1 identical over 7 bases. J gave up 0 bases and V 6 bases, and 4 bases lay outside the gene matches. This CDR3 spans 14 amino acids. Germline values: CDR1 WSHSY, CDR2 SAAADI. The CDR3 spells CASSWDSSNYGYTF. The DNA of the CDR3 is TGCGCCAGCAGCTGGGACAGCTCTAACTATGGCTACACCTTC.

The genes are TRBV18 and TRBJ2-1; 8 bases are shared with TRBD2. Germline V CDR1 and CDR2: KGHSH, LQKENI. J was trimmed by 9 bases and V by 3 bases; bases with no gene match: 10. The CDR3 is 15 residues long. DNA of the CDR3: TGTGCCAGCTCACCGCCCGGGAGGGGGGACTTTGAGCAGTTCTTC. This sequence encodes CASSPPGRGDFEQFF.

This clone was seen only a few times. The chain recombines TRBV5-5 with TRBJ1-2; possibly TRBD1 for D (6 bases). CDR1 SGHKS and CDR2 YYEKEE come from the germline V gene (reference sequence). The CDR3 consists of 12 residues. V lost 7 bases and J lost 4, with 11 bases in between. In DNA, the CDR3 is TGTGCCAGCGCACAGGGAAGCTATGGCTACACCTTC. Translated, it gives CASAQGSYGYTF.

This clone was detected a few times. The V and J genes are TRBV2 and TRBJ2-2; 9 bases map to TRBD1. Germline V gives CDR1 SNHLY, CDR2 FYNNEI. The junction had 9 bases not matched to a gene; V was cut back by 7 bases and J by 0 bases. The CDR3 consists of 17 residues. The CDR3 DNA reads as TGTGCCAGCACGCTTACAGGGGGCTTATCGAACACCGGGGAGCTGTTTTTT. Its translation: CASTLTGGLSNTGELFF.

V is TRBV11-2 and J is TRBJ2-3; D is possibly TRBD1 (5 bases). V gave up 5 bases and J gave up 4 bases, with 13 bases separating them. The CDR3 runs to 14 residues. Germline loops: CDR1 SGHAT, CDR2 FQNNGV. For the CDR3, the DNA is TGTGCCAGCAGCCGCCCAGGGTTCGCAGATACGCAGTATTTT. Residues: CASSRPGFADTQYF.

The chain joins TRBV13 to TRBJ2-3; D is unresolved. This CDR3 comprises 13 residues. Germline CDR1 is PRHDT and CDR2 is FYEKMQ (reference sequence). Between the trimmed V and J ends, which lost 5 bases and 6 bases, there was a span of 12 bases. This chain's CDR3 is CASSPNRRDTQYF. Here the CDR3 DNA reads TGTGCCAGCAGCCCTAATAGGCGGGATACGCAGTATTTT. The variable domain in full, with the rest retrieved from reference TRBV13 and TRBJ2-3, is AAGVIQSPRHLIKEKRETATLKCYPIPRHDTVYWYQQGPGQDPQFLISFYEKMQSDKGSIPDRFSAQQFSDYHSELNMSSLELGDSALYFCASSPNRRDTQYFGPGTRLTVL.